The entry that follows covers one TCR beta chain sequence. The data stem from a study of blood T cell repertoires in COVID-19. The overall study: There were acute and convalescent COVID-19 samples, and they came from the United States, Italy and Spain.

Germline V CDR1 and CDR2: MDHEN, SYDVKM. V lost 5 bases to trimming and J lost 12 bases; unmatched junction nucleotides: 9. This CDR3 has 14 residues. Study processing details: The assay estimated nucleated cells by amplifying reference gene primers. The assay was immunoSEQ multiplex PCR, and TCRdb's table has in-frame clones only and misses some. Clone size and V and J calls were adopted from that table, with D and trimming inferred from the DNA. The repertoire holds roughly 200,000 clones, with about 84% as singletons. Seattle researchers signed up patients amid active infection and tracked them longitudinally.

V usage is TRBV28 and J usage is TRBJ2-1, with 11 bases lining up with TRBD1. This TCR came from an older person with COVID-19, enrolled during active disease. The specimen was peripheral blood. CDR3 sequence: CASSRTGGSSVQFF. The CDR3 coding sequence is TGTGCCAGCAGTAGGACAGGGGGCTCATCAGTGCAGTTCTTC.